This T cell receptor (beta chain) emerged from a study of beta chain features in type 1 diabetes. Reverse transcribing all isolated RNA meant expressed TCRB transcripts were sequenced. This table comes from immunoSEQ multiplex PCR, and its TCRdb copy is limited to in-frame clones, with some not included. This repertoire shows a few hundred thousand clones, 9.6% found once; its top ten account for about 0.63%. CDR1 is LNHDA, CDR2 SQIVND, per germline (reference sequence). The CDR3 covers 11 residues. Trimming stripped 5 bases from V and 8 bases from J, with 9 bases between. The study's findings and limits: For Type 1 diabetes patients, all four CD4+ subsets carried TCRB CDR3s that were moderately but significantly shorter.

The sample holds a few counts of this clone. Its specificity is not known. The chain is built from TRBV19 and TRBJ1-1; no clear D gene. The specimen was central memory CD4+ T cells from blood. This sequence originates from a man aged 25-45 years with type 1 diabetes. Here the CDR3 DNA reads TGTGCCAGTAGTCGACACGGAGAAGCTTTCTTT. Translation gives CASSRHGEAFF.